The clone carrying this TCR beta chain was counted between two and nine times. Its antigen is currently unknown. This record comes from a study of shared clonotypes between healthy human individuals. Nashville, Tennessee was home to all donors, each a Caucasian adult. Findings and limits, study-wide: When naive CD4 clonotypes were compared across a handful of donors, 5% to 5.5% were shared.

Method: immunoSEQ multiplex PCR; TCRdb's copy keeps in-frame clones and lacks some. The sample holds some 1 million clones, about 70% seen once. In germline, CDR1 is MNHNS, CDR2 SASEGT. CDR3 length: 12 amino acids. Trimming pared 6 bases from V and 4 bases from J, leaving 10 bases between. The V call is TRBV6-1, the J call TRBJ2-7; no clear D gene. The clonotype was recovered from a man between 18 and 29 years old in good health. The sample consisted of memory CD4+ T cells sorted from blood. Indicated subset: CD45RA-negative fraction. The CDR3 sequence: CASSNTFYEQYF. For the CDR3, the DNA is TGTGCCAGCAGCAACACGTTTTACGAGCAGTACTTC.